This T cell receptor (beta chain) emerged from a study of blood T cell repertoires in COVID-19 (dated by TCRdb to between 2020 and 2021). About the investigation overall: The collaborator samples originated in the United States, Italy and Spain and spanned the acute and convalescent phases of COVID-19. The material from the prospective study consisted of cDNA or gDNA derived from T cells, B-cell-depleted T cells, or PBMCs. The dataset comprised deeply sampled blood TCRbeta repertoires from subjects exposed to, actively infected with, or recovered from COVID-19. The repertoires were released in a freely available public database meant as a resource for research on the immune response to SARS-CoV-2. The samples were drawn from the first 160 participants of the ongoing ImmuneRACE study and from 950 to 1,500 subjects provided by 6 global collaborators. Sample metadata almost always included a de-identified subject ID, COVID-19 status, age in years and sex. Where HLA class I and class II types were available, the types were taken from metadata supplied by the sample provider, not from assay-based typing. Results the study describes overall, beyond this receptor: How much clinical and demographic metadata was included differed by source and by participant, and the metadata was provided uncurated.

TCRbeta CDR3 regions were amplified from genomic DNA using the immunoSEQ Assay, a bias-controlled multiplex PCR. The study's own analysis went as follows. Within the assay, amplification of reference gene primers was used to estimate how many nucleated cells each sample contained. To quantify the absolute abundance of each unique TCRbeta CDR3 rearrangement, sequence reads were collapsed and filtered. Productive Simpson clonality was computed per sample as the square root of Simpson's diversity index over productive rearrangements. This immuneACCESS table, as held by TCRdb, lists in-frame sequences with V and J called but not all clones. Of the missing ones, under half trace to an unresolved V gene in checked studies; the others have no known cause. The V and J calls and clone size come from that table; D and trimming were worked out from the DNA. This sample lists 120,000 to 150,000 clones; approximately 80% were detected once. The ten largest clones add up to 10% to 15% of the sample.

The CDR3 contains 14 residues, cysteine and phenylalanine counted. The read is trimmed to its CDR3 DNA, 42 bases read in frame from base 1. Relative to germline, V is 0 bases shorter and J is 6 bases shorter, with 15 bases between their ends. Sequences GTSNPN (CDR1) and SVGIG (CDR2) are obtained from the germline V gene (reference sequence). Collaborating institutions collected whole blood in K2EDTA tubes following their own protocols. Collaborator samples were shipped for TCRbeta analysis as frozen whole blood, isolated PBMCs, or DNA extracted from either sample type. Turning to this clone: What this receptor recognizes is not known. Per-base qualities were not stored, and no clone one base away is much larger.

The TCR comes from a man in his fifties or sixties with active or convalescent COVID-19. The receptor chain draws on TRBV30 and TRBJ2-7; matching of 5 bases hints at TRBD1 as the D gene. Sequencing used peripheral blood. CDR3 loop: CAWSVGGASGEQYF. The DNA is TGTGCCTGGAGTGTAGGTGGGGCGTCAGGCGAGCAGTACTTC.